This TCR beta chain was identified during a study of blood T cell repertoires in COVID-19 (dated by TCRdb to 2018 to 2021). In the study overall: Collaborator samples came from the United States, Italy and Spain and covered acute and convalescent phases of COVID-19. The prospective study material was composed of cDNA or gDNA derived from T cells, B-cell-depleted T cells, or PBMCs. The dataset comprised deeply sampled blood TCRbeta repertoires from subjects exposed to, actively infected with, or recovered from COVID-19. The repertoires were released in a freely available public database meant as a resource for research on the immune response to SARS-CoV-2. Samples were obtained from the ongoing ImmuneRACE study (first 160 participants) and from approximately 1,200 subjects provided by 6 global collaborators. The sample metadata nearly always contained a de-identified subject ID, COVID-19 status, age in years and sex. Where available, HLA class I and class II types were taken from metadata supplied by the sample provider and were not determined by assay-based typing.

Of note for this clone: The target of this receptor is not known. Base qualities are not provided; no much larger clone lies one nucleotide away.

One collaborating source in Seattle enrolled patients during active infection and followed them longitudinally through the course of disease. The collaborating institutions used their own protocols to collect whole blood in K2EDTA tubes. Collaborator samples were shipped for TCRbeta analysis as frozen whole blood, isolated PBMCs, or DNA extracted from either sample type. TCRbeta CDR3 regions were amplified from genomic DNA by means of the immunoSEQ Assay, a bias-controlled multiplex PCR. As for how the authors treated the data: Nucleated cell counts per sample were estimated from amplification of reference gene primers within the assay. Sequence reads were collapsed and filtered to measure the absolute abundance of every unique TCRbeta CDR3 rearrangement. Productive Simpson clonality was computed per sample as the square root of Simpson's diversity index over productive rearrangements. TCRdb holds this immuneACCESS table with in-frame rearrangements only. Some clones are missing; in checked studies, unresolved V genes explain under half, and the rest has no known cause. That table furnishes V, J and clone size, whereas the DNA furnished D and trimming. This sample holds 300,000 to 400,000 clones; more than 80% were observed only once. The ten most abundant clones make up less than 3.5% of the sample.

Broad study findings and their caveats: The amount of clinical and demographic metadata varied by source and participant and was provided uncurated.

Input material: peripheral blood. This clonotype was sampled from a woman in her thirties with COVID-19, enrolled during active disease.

The DNA reads as follows: TGTGCCAGCAGCTCAGGACTAGCGGGGGAAGAGACCCAGTACTTC. Its protein is CASSSGLAGEETQYF. Recombination joined TRBV5-8 with TRBJ2-5; the junction holds 13 bases that match TRBD2. Inclusive of the bounding cysteine and phenylalanine, the CDR3 is 15 residues long. CDR3 DNA is the only sequence kept; it has 45 bases, read in frame from the first base. Compared with germline, V lacks 3 bases and J lacks 3 bases; bases without a gene match: 2. CDR1 and CDR2, looked up from the germline V gene, are SGHTS and YDEGEE.